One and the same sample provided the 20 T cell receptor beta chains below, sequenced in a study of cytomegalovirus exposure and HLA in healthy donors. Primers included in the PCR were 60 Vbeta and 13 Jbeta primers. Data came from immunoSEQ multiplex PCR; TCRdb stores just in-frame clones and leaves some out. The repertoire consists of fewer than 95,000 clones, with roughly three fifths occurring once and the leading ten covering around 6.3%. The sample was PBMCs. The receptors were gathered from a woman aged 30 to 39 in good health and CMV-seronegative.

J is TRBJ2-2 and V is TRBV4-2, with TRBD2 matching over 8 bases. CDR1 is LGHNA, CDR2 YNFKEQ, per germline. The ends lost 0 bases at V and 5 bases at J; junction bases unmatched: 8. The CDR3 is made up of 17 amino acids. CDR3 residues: CASSQDVASGRTGELFF. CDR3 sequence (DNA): TGTGCCAGCAGCCAAGATGTAGCTAGCGGGCGAACCGGGGAGCTGTTTTTT.

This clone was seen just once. CDR3 nucleotides: TGTGCCAGCAGACAGGGGACGGGAAACACCATATATTTT. It is translated as CASRQGTGNTIYF. This chain links TRBV2 with TRBJ1-3, with 7 positions matching TRBD1. V lost 6 bases and J lost 4; bases outside the gene matches: 3. This CDR3 contains 13 residues. Germline V gene lookup returns CDR1 SNHLY and CDR2 FYNNEI.

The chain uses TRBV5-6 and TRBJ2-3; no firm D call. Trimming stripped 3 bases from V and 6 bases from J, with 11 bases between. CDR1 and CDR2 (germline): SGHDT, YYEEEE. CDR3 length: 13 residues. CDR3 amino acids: CASSSLSADTQYF. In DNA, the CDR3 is TGTGCCAGCAGCTCCCTGAGCGCCGATACGCAGTATTTT.

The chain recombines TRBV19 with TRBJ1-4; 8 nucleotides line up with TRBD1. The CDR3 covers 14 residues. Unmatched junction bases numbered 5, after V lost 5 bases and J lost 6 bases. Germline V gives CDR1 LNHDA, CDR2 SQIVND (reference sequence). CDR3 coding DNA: TGTGCCAGTAGTCGGACAGGGATGGATGAAAAACTGTTTTTT. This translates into CASSRTGMDEKLFF.

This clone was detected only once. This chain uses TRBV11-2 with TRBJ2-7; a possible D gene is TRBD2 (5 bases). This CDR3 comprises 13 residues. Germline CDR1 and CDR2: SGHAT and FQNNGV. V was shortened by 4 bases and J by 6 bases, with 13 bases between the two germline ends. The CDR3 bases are TGTGCCAGCAGCTCAACTAGGCGTGGCGAGCAGTACTTC. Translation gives CASSSTRRGEQYF.

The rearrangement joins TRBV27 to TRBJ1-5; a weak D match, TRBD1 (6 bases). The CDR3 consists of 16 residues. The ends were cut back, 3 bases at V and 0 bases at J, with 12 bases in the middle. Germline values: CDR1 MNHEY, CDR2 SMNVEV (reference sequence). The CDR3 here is CASSFGGPRSNQPQHF. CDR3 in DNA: TGTGCCAGCAGTTTCGGGGGGCCTCGTAGCAATCAGCCCCAGCATTTT.

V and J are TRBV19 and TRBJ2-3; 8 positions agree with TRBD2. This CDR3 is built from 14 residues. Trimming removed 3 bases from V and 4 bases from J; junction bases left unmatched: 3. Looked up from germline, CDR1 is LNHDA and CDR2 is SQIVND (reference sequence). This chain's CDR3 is CASSMGGLADTQYF. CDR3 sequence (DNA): TGTGCCAGTAGTATGGGGGGACTAGCAGATACGCAGTATTTT.

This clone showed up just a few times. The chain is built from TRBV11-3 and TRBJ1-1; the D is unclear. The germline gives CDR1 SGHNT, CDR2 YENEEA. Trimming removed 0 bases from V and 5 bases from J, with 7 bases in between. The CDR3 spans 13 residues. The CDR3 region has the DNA TGTGCCAGCAGCTTAGATGGGAGAACTGAAGCTTTCTTT. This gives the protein CASSLDGRTEAFF. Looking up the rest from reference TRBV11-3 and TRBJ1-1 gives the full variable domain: EAGVVQSPRYKIIEKKQPVAFWCNPISGHNTLYWYLQNLGQGPELLIRYENEEAVDDSQLPKDRFSAERLKGVDSTLKIQPAELGDSAVYLCASSLDGRTEAFFGQGTRLTVV.

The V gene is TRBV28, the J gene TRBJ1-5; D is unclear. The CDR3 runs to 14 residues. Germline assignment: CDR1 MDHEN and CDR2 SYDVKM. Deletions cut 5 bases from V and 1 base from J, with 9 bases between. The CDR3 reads CASSLGLSNQPQHF. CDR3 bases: TGTGCCAGCAGTCTAGGACTCAGCAATCAGCCCCAGCATTTT.

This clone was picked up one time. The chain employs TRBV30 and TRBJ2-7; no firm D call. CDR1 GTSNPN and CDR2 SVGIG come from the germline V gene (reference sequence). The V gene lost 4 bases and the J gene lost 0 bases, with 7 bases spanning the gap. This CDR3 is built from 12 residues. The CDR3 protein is CAWNGGSYEQYF. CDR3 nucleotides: TGTGCCTGGAACGGCGGCTCCTACGAGCAGTACTTC. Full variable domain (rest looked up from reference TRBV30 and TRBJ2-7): SQTIHQWPATLVQPVGSPLSLECTVEGTSNPNLYWYRQAAGRGLQLLFYSVGIGQISSEVPQNLSASRPQDRQFILSSKKLLLSDSGFYLCAWNGGSYEQYFGPGTRLTVT.

CDR3 region: CASSLTGGWGTEAFF. DNA for the CDR3: TGTGCCAGCAGCTTGACAGGGGGCTGGGGCACTGAAGCTTTCTTT. The rearrangement uses TRBV7-2 and TRBJ1-1; 10 bases are a match to TRBD1. With 3 bases clipped from V and 4 bases from J, the junction kept 5 bases outside the gene matches. This CDR3 has 15 amino acids. Germline lookup yields CDR1 SGHTA and CDR2 FQGNSA.

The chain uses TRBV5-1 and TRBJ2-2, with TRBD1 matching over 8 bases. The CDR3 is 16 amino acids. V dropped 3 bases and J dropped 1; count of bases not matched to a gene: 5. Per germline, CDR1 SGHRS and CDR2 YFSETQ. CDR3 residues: CASSSGQGVNTGELFF. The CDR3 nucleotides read TGCGCCAGCAGCTCAGGACAGGGAGTGAACACCGGGGAGCTGTTTTTT.

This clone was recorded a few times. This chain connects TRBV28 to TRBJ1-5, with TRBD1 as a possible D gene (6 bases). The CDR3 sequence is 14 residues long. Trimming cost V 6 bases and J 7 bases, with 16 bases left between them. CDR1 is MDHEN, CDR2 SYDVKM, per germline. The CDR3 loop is CASSRRQVYQPQHF. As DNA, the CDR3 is TGTGCCAGCAGCCGCCGACAGGTGTACCAGCCCCAGCATTTT. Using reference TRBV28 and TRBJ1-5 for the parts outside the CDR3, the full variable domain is DVKVTQSSRYLVKRTGEKVFLECVQDMDHENMFWYRQDPGLGLRLIYFSYDVKMKEKGDIPEGYSVSREKKERFSLILESASTNQTSMYLCASSRRQVYQPQHFGDGTRLSIL.

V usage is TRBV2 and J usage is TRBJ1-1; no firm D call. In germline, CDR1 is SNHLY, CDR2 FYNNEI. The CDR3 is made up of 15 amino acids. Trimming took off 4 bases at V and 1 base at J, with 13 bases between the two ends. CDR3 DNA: TGTGCCAGCAGTGTCCGAGCGATAGGGAACACTGAAGCTTTCTTT. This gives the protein CASSVRAIGNTEAFF. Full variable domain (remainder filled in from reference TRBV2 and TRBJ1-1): EPEVTQTPSHQVTQMGQEVILRCVPISNHLYFYWYRQILGQKVEFLVSFYNNEISEKSEIFDDQFSVERPDGSNFTLKIRSTKLEDSAMYFCASSVRAIGNTEAFFGQGTRLTVV.

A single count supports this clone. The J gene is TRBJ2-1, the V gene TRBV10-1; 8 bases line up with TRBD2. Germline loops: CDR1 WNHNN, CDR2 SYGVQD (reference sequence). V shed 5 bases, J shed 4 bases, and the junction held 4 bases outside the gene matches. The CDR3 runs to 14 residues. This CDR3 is CASSNASGYNEQFF. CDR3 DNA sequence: TGCGCCAGCAGTAATGCTAGCGGGTACAATGAGCAGTTCTTC.

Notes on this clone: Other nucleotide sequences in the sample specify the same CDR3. CDR3 nucleotides: TGTGCCAGCAGCCCCCAGACTAGCGGGTACAATGAGCAGTTCTTC. It translates to CASSPQTSGYNEQFF. The J gene is TRBJ2-1, the V gene TRBV7-2; 10 bases map to TRBD2. The trim removed 5 bases at V and 4 bases at J, leaving 5 bases unmatched. CDR3 size: 15 residues. CDR1 SGHTA and CDR2 FQGNSA come from the germline V gene.

CDR3 amino acids: CAISESPSGDTQYF. CDR3 nucleotides: TGTGCCATCAGTGAGAGTCCAAGCGGAGATACGCAGTATTTT. The gene calls are TRBV10-3 and TRBJ2-3; D is possibly TRBD2 (5 bases). Germline values: CDR1 ENHRY, CDR2 SYGVKD. The CDR3 is 14 amino acids. The V gene lost 2 bases and the J gene lost 5 bases, with 11 bases spanning the gap.

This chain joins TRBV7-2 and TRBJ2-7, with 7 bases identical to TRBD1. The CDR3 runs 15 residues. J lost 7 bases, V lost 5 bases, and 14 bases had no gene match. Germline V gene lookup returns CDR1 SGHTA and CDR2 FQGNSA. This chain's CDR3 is CASSETGTSAWEQYF. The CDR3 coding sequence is TGTGCCAGCAGCGAGACAGGGACATCGGCGTGGGAGCAGTACTTC.

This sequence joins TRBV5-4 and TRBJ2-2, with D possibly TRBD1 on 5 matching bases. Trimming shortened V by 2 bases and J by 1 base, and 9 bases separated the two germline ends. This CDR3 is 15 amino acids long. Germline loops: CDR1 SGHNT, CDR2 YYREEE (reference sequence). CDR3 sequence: CASSFDRRNTGELFF. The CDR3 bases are TGTGCCAGCAGCTTTGACAGAAGGAACACCGGGGAGCTGTTTTTT.

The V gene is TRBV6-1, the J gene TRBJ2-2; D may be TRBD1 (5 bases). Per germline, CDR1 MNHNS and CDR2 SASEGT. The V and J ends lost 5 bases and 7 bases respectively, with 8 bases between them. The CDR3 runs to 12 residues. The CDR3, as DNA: TGTGCCAGCAGTAGGGGAAACGGGGAGCTGTTTTTT. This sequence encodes CASSRGNGELFF.